The 8 T cell receptor beta chains listed next were all sequenced from one sample in a study of T cell repertoires in cytomegalovirus infection. TCRdb reanalysed the reads using MiXCR and keeps one entry per CDR3 protein. The sample holds about 920,000 distinct CDR3 sequences, about a third seen once. No antigens are known for them. The material was cultured CD8+ T cells from PBMCs, obtained from culture after CMV antigen stimulation. These receptors all come from a human donor in good health (CMV status not recorded). Some clones in this sample may be carry-over from other donors' samples.

V is TRBV6-2 or TRBV6-3 and J is TRBJ1-5; 9 bases line up with TRBD1. The germline V gene has CDR1 MNHEY and CDR2 SVGEGT. V trimming: 4 bases; J trimming: 0 bases; junction bases outside the gene matches: 13. The CDR3 covers 19 residues. CDR3 DNA: TGTGCCAGCAGTTTCCGCCGGGACAGGGCCGTTTATAGCAATCAGCCCCAGCATTTT. It encodes CASSFRRDRAVYSNQPQHF.

The chain joins TRBV19 to TRBJ1-6; D perhaps matches TRBD1 (5 bases). V was cut by 3 bases and J by 6 bases, with 12 bases left in between. The CDR3 totals 15 residues. The V gene's germline CDR1 is LNHDA and CDR2 SQIVND (reference sequence). The CDR3 sequence: CASSIQGSSNSPLHF. CDR3 nucleotide sequence: TGTGCCAGTAGTATCCAGGGATCGAGTAATTCACCCCTCCACTTT.

This clonotype occurred once. The rearrangement links TRBV19 to TRBJ2-5, with no clear D. V was cut by 1 base and J by 0 bases, with 15 bases left in between. CDR3 length: 17 residues. Germline loops: CDR1 LNHDA, CDR2 SQIVND (reference sequence). CDR3 bases: TGTGCCAGTAGTATAGTAGGACGAGACAACTACCAAGAGACCCAGTACTTC. It specifies CASSIVGRDNYQETQYF.

The chain employs TRBV20-1 and TRBJ2-1; 7 bases map to TRBD1. The CDR3 has 16 amino acids. Germline V lookup: CDR1 DFQATT, CDR2 SNEGSKA (reference sequence). Losses at the gene ends were 2 bases for V and 7 bases for J; bases not matched to a gene: 14. As DNA, the CDR3 is TGCAGTGCTAGACCCCCGACAGGGAACTCGCTAAATGAGCAGTTCTTC. This translates into CSARPPTGNSLNEQFF.

This clonotype came up a few times. In nucleotides, the CDR3 is TGCAGCGTTGAATGGTATAATCAGCCCCAGCATTTT. This codes for CSVEWYNQPQHF. The chain couples TRBV29-1 to TRBJ1-5; D is uncertain. CDR1 SQVTM and CDR2 ANQGSEA come from the germline V gene. The CDR3 totals 12 residues. Trimming removed 2 bases from V and 4 bases from J, with 6 bases in between.

This chain joins TRBV4-2 and TRBJ1-1; TRBD1 matches 9 bases. This CDR3 spans 17 amino acids. V was pared by 6 bases and J by 1 base, with 12 bases of the junction left unmatched. Germline loops: CDR1 LGHNA, CDR2 YNFKEQ. Here the CDR3 DNA reads TGTGCCAGCAGGGCCCGGGACAGGGTTTTTCCGAACACTGAAGCTTTCTTT. Translating it yields CASRARDRVFPNTEAFF.

The gene calls are TRBV6-2 or TRBV6-3 and TRBJ1-4, with 7 bases aligning to TRBD1. Unmatched junction bases numbered 3, after V lost 4 bases and J lost 7 bases. This CDR3 region has 13 residues. Looked up from germline, CDR1 is MNHEY and CDR2 is SVGEGT. In DNA form, the CDR3 reads TGTGCCAGCAGTTTCCGGGACAGTGAAAAACTGTTTTTT. Its translation is CASSFRDSEKLFF.

This clonotype has ten or more counts. CDR3 in amino acids: CASSLIFPGSYGYTF. The CDR3 bases are TGTGCCAGCAGCTTAATCTTCCCCGGGAGCTATGGCTACACCTTC. The chain is built from TRBV7-2 and TRBJ1-2; no clear D gene. Trimming cost V 2 bases and J 4 bases, with 14 bases left between them. Germline CDR1 is SGHTA and CDR2 is FQGNSA. The CDR3 is 15 amino acids.